The T cell receptor (beta chain) under discussion was sequenced for a study of blood T cell repertoires in COVID-19. In the authors' workflow: Reference gene primer amplification gave estimated nucleated cell counts. Using immunoSEQ multiplex PCR, the repertoire was profiled, and TCRdb retains in-frame clones only, with some absent. D and trimming were read from the DNA, whereas the V and J calls and clone size are those reported in that table. The table has about 160,000 clones, 70% to 90% seen once. The sequenced material came from peripheral blood. The receptor was derived from a middle-aged man with acute or convalescent COVID-19.

The CDR3 spells CAWSTPGQSYEQYF. The CDR3 coding sequence is TGTGCCTGGAGTACACCGGGACAGAGTTACGAGCAGTACTTC. The V gene is TRBV30, the J gene TRBJ2-7, with TRBD1 matching 7 bases. Germline V gene data show CDR1 as GTSNPN and CDR2 as SVGIG (reference sequence). CDR3 length: 14 residues. J lost 4 bases, V lost 2 bases, and 8 bases had no gene match.